The 9 T cell receptor beta chains below come from one sample, sequenced in a study of response to subunit inactivated influenza vaccine. TCRdb ran MiXCR on the RT-PCR reads and lists one entry per CDR3 protein. The data show about 700,000 distinct CDR3 sequences, with approximately 14% seen just once and around 6.5% held by the top ten. The source was PBMCs from blood, collected less than 15 days before vaccination. The receptors originated from a man aged 45-65 years who received an inactivated influenza vaccine.

This clonotype was counted at least ten times. The V gene is TRBV20-1, the J gene TRBJ2-1, with 7 positions matching TRBD1. CDR1 is DFQATT and CDR2 is SNEGSKA in the germline V gene (reference sequence). The CDR3 is 14 amino acids. Losses at the gene ends were 4 bases for V and 0 bases for J; bases not matched to a gene: 3. For the CDR3, the DNA is TGCAGTGCTACCGACAGGGTCTCCTACAATGAGCAGTTCTTC. Translated, it gives CSATDRVSYNEQFF.

This clonotype appeared many times. This chain uses TRBV4-3 with TRBJ2-1; 8 bases line up with TRBD2. The CDR3 covers 17 residues. CDR1 is LGHNA, CDR2 YSLEER, per germline. J lost 4 bases, V lost 0 bases, and 8 bases had no gene match. In nucleotides, the CDR3 is TGCGCCAGCAGCCAAGATAGGGCTAGCGGGTCGTACAATGAGCAGTTCTTC. Protein sequence: CASSQDRASGSYNEQFF.

This clonotype has a count of ten or more. This chain connects TRBV12-3 or TRBV12-4 to TRBJ2-1; D is ambiguous. V dropped 5 bases and J dropped 12 bases, with 14 bases sitting between them. This CDR3 is built from 12 residues. CDR3 bases: TGTGCCAGCAGTGCCCAGTCCAAGTTGCAGTTCTTC. Translation: CASSAQSKLQFF.

The rearrangement joins TRBV6-1 to TRBJ2-2; D gene uncertain. This CDR3 is 14 amino acids long. Germline V lookup: CDR1 MNHNS, CDR2 SASEGT. Deletions cut 8 bases from V and 0 bases from J, with 10 bases between. The CDR3 loop reads CASGRHSNTGELFF. As DNA, the CDR3 is TGTGCCAGCGGGCGGCACTCGAACACCGGGGAGCTGTTTTTT.

This clonotype was detected many times. The chain is built from TRBV29-1 and TRBJ2-7, with D possibly being TRBD1 (6 bases). Germline V lookup: CDR1 SQVTM, CDR2 ANQGSEA. V was shortened by 3 bases and J by 4 bases, with 13 bases between the two germline ends. The CDR3 runs to 13 residues. This CDR3 reads CSVEGTSVYEQYF. The CDR3 DNA follows: TGCAGCGTTGAGGGGACATCGGTATACGAGCAGTACTTC.

This chain connects TRBV7-2 to TRBJ2-5; no clear D gene. Trimming pared 5 bases from V and 7 bases from J, leaving 14 bases between. CDR1 SGHTA and CDR2 FQGNSA come from the germline V gene. This CDR3 is 13 amino acids long. CDR3 nucleotides: TGTGCCAGCAGCCCCCAGTGCCTGCCGACCCAGTACTTC. Amino acids: CASSPQCLPTQYF.

The chain uses TRBV30 and TRBJ2-3, with 8 bases that match TRBD2. Germline V gene lookup returns CDR1 GTSNPN and CDR2 SVGIG (reference sequence). CDR3 length equals 14 residues. V lost 2 bases to trimming and J lost 4 bases; unmatched junction nucleotides: 5. CDR3 in DNA: TGTGCCTGGAGTCCCGGGAGGGCCCCAGATACGCAGTATTTT. Translation: CAWSPGRAPDTQYF.

The V gene is TRBV7-4, the J gene TRBJ2-3, with D possibly matching TRBD1 (5 bases). This CDR3 contains 15 residues. CDR1 SGHVT and CDR2 SQSDAQ come from the germline V gene. V was shortened by 4 bases and J by 3 bases, with 14 bases between the two germline ends. The DNA of the CDR3 is TGTGCCAGCAGCTCCCGACAGACCTTAACAGATACGCAGTATTTT. It translates to CASSSRQTLTDTQYF.

This clonotype was recorded a few times. V and J are TRBV11-2 and TRBJ2-5, with no clear D. Germline assignment: CDR1 SGHAT and CDR2 FQNNGV. The V and J ends lost 5 bases and 5 bases respectively, with 18 bases between them. CDR3 length: 15 amino acids. The CDR3 DNA reads TGTGCCAGCAGCCTGACGTATAGTCTCGGGGAGACCCAGTACTTC. Translating it yields CASSLTYSLGETQYF.